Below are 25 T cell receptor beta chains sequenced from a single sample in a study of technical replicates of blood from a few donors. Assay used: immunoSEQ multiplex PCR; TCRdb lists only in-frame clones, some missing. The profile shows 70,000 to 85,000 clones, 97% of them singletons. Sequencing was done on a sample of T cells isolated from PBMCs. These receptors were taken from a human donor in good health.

The CDR3 nucleotides read TGTGCCAGCAGCCCTGCGCGGGGGGGGCTCAGCAATGAGCAGTTCTTC. This encodes CASSPARGGLSNEQFF. This chain joins TRBV11-2 and TRBJ2-1; TRBD2 aligns across 9 bases. The CDR3 spans 16 residues. Per germline, CDR1 SGHAT and CDR2 FQNNGV. Losses at the gene ends were 5 bases for V and 6 bases for J; bases not matched to a gene: 11.

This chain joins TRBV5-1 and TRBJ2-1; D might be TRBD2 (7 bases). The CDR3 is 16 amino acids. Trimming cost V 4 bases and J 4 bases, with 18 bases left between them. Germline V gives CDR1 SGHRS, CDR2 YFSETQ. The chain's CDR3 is CASSPGGLTSYNEQFF. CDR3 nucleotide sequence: TGCGCCAGCAGCCCGGGGGGCCTCACCTCATACAATGAGCAGTTCTTC.

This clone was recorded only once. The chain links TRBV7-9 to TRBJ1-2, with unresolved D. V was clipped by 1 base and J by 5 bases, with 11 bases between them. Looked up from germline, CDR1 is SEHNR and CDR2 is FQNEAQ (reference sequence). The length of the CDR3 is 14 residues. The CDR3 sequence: CASSLEEIFYGYTF. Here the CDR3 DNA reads TGTGCCAGCAGCTTAGAGGAGATCTTTTATGGCTACACCTTC.

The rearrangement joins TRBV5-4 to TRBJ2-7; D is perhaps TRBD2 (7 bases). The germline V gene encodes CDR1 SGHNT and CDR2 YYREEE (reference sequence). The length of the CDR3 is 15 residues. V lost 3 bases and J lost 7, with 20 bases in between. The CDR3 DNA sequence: TGTGCCAGCAGCTCCGTCGGGGGGACAACGGGAGAGCAGTACTTC. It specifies CASSSVGGTTGEQYF.

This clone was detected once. In DNA form, the CDR3 reads TGTGCCAGCAGCGTAGAAGGGGTCACAGATACGCAGTATTTT. This encodes CASSVEGVTDTQYF. J is TRBJ2-3 and V is TRBV9; perhaps TRBD1 as D (5 bases). This CDR3 region has 14 residues. Trimming took off 0 bases at V and 2 bases at J, with 7 bases between the two ends. Germline CDR1 reads SGDLS; CDR2 reads YYNGEE.

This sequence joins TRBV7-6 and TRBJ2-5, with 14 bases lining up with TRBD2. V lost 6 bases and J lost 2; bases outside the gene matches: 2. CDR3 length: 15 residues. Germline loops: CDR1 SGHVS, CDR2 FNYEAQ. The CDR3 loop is CASRRLAGGQETQYF. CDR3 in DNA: TGTGCCAGCAGAAGACTAGCGGGAGGGCAAGAGACCCAGTACTTC.

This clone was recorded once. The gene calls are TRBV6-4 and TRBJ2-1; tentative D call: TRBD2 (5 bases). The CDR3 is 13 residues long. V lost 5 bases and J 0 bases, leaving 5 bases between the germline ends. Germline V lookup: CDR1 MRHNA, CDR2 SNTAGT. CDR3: CASSRDSYNEQFF. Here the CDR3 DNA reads TGTGCCAGCAGTCGGGACTCCTACAATGAGCAGTTCTTC.

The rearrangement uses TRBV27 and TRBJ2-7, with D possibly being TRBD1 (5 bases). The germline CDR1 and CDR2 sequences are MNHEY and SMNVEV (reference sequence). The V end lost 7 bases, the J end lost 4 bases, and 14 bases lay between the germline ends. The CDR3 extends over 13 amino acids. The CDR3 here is CASKTGAGYEQYF. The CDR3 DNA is TGTGCCAGCAAGACTGGGGCCGGGTACGAGCAGTACTTC.

The CDR3 region is CASRNGQGLDTQYF. The CDR3 DNA follows: TGTGCCAGCAGGAACGGACAGGGGTTAGATACGCAGTATTTT. The rearrangement links TRBV2 to TRBJ2-3, with 9 nucleotides matching TRBD1. The length of the CDR3 is 14 residues. The junction had 6 bases not matched to a gene; V was cut back by 6 bases and J by 5 bases. Germline CDR1 SNHLY, CDR2 FYNNEI.

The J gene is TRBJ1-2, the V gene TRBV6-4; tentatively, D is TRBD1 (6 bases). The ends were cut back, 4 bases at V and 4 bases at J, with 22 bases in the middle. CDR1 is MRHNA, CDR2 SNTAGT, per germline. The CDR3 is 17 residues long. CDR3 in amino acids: CASSASLGRGGGYGYTF. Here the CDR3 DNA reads TGTGCCAGCAGTGCCTCGCTGGGACGAGGGGGGGGCTATGGCTACACCTTC.

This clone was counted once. The CDR3 spells CASSLAGQLDNYEQYF. The CDR3 DNA reads TGCGCCAGCAGCTTGGCAGGACAGTTGGACAACTACGAGCAGTACTTC. J is TRBJ2-7 and V is TRBV5-1; tentative D call: TRBD1 (6 bases). The CDR3 runs to 16 residues. Germline V gene data show CDR1 as SGHRS and CDR2 as YFSETQ. V lost 0 bases to trimming and J lost 3 bases, with 16 bases between them. Using reference TRBV5-1 and TRBJ2-7 for the parts outside the CDR3, the full variable domain is KAGVTQTPRYLIKTRGQQVTLSCSPISGHRSVSWYQQTPGQGLQFLFEYFSETQRNKGNFPGRFSGRQFSNSRSEMNVSTLELGDSALYLCASSLAGQLDNYEQYFGPGTRLTVT.

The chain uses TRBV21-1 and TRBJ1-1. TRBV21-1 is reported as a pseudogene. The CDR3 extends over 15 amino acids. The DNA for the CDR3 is TGTGCCAGCAGATTCGACGAGGGTCGGGACACTGAAGCTTTCTTT. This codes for CASRFDEGRDTEAFF.

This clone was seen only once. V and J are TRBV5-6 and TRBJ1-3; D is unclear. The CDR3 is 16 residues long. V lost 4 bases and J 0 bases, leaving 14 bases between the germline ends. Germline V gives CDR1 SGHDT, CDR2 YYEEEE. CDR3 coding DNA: TGTGCCAGCAGCGCTTCCGACTGGAGCTCTGGAAACACCATATATTTT. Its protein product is CASSASDWSSGNTIYF.

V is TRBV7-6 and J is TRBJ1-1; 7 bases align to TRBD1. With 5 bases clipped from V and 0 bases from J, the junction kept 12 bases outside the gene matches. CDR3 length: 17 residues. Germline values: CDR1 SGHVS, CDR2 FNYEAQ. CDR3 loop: CASSPEAPQGLNTEAFF. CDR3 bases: TGTGCCAGCAGCCCAGAGGCCCCACAGGGGCTGAACACTGAAGCTTTCTTT. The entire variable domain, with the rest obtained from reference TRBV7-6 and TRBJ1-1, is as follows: GAGVSQSPRYKVTKRGQDVALRCDPISGHVSLYWYRQALGQGPEFLTYFNYEAQQDKSGLPNDRFSAERPEGSISTLTIQRTEQRDSAMYRCASSPEAPQGLNTEAFFGQGTRLTVV.

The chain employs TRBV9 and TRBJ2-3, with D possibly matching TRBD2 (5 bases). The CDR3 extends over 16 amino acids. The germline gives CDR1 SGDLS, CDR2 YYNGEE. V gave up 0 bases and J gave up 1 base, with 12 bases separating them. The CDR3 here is CASSVGGGVRTDTQYF. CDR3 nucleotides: TGTGCCAGCAGCGTAGGAGGAGGAGTACGCACAGATACGCAGTATTTT. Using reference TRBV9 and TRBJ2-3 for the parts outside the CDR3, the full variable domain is DSGVTQTPKHLITATGQRVTLRCSPRSGDLSVYWYQQSLDQGLQFLIQYYNGEERAKGNILERFSAQQFPDLHSELNLSSLELGDSALYFCASSVGGGVRTDTQYFGPGTRLTVL.

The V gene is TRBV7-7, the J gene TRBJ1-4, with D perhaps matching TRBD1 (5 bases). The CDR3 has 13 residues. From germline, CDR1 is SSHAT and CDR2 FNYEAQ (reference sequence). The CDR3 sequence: CAIGSREGEKLFF. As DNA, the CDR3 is TGTGCTATTGGAAGCAGGGAGGGTGAAAAACTGTTTTTT.

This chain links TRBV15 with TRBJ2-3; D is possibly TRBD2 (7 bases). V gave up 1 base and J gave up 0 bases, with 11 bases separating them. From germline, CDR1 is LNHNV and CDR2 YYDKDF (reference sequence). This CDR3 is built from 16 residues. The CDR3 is CATSRGGGGSTDTQYF. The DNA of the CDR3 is TGTGCCACCAGCAGAGGGGGGGGCGGAAGCACAGATACGCAGTATTTT.

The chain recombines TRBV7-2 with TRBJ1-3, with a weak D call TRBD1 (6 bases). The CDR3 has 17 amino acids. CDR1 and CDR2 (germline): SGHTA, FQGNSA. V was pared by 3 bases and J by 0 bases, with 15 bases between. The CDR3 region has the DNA TGTGCCAGCAGCTTGGTGACAGGCTTAAACTCTGGAAACACCATATATTTT. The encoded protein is CASSLVTGLNSGNTIYF.

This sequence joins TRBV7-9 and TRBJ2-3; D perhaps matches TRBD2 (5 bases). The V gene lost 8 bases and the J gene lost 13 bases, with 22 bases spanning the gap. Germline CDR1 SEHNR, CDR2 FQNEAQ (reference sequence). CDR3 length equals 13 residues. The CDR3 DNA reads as TGTGCCAGCGACTCCAACGGACTCCCCGACGAGTATTTT. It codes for CASDSNGLPDEYF.

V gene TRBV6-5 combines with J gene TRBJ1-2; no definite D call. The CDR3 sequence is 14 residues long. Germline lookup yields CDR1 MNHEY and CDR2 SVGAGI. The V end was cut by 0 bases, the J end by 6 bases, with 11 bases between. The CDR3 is CASSYSITVDGYTF. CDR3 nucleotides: TGTGCCAGCAGTTACTCGATAACAGTAGATGGCTACACCTTC.

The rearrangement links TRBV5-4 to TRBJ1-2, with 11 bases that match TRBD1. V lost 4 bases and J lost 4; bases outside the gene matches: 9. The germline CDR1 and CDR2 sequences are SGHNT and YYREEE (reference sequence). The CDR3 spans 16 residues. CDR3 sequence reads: CASSPGTGGGGYGYTF. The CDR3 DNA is TGTGCCAGCAGCCCGGGGACAGGGGGTGGTGGCTATGGCTACACCTTC.

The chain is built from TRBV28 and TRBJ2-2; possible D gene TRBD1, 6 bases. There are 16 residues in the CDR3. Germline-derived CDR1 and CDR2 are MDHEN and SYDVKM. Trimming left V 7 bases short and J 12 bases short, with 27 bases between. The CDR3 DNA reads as TGTGCCAGCACCCCTGGGGGACAACCCGTTCAAGGAAAGCTGTTTTTT. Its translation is CASTPGGQPVQGKLFF.

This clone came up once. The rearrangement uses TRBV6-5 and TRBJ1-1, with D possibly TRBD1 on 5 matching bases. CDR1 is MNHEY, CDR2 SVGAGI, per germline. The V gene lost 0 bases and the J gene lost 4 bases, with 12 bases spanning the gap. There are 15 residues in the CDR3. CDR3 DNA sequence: TGTGCCAGCAGTTACTCGTTTAGGGGCGGCACTGAAGCTTTCTTT. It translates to CASSYSFRGGTEAFF.

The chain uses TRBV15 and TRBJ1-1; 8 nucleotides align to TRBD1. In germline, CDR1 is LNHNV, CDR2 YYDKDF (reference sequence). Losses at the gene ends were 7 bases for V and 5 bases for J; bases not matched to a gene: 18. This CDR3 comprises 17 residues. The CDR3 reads CATNPIDRGSGRTEAFF. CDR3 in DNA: TGTGCCACCAACCCCATAGACAGGGGAAGTGGAAGGACTGAAGCTTTCTTT.

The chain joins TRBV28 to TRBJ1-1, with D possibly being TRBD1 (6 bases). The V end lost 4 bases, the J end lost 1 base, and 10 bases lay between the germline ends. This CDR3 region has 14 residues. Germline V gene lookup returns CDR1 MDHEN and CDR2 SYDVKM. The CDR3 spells CASSSTGRNTEAFF. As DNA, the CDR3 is TGTGCCAGCAGTTCGACAGGAAGGAACACTGAAGCTTTCTTT.